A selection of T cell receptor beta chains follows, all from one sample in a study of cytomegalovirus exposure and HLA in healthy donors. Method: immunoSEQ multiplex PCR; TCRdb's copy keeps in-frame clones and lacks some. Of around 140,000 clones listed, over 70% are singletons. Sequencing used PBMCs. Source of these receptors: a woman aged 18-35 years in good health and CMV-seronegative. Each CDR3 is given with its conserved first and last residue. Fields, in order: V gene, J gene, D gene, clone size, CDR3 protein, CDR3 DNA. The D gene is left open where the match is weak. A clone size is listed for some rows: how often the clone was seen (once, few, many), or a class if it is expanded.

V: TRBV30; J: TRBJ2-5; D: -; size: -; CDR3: CAWSVHIQETQYF; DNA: TGTGCCTGGAGTGTTCACATTCAAGAGACCCAGTACTTC
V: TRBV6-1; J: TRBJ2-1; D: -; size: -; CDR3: CASSPSGEQFF; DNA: TGTGCCAGCAGTCCCTCCGGGGAGCAGTTCTTC
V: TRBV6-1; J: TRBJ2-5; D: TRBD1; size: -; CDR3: CASSSGQGGETQYF; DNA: TGTGCCAGCAGCTCCGGACAGGGCGGGGAGACCCAGTACTTC
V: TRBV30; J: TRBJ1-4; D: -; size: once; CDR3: CAWSVHGLLSEKLFF; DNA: TGTGCCTGGAGTGTACATGGGTTACTAAGTGAAAAACTGTTTTTT
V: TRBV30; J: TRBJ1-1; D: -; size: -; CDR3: CAWSHRLVEAFF; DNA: TGTGCCTGGAGTCATAGATTAGTTGAAGCTTTCTTT
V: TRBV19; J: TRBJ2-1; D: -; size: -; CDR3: CASSRTPQTGSSYNEQFF; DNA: TGTGCCAGTAGCCGGACCCCCCAAACAGGCAGCTCCTACAATGAGCAGTTCTTC
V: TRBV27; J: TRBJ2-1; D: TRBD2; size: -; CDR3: CASSRGTSGYNEQFF; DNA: TGTGCCAGCAGTCGGGGGACTAGCGGATACAATGAGCAGTTCTTC
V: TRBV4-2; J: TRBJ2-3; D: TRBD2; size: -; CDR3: CASSQAGGDTQYF; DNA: TGTGCCAGCAGCCAAGCGGGGGGAGATACGCAGTATTTT
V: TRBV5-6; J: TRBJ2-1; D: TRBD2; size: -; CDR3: CASSLGSGGSSYNEQFF; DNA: TGTGCCAGCAGCCTCGGTAGCGGGGGGAGCTCCTACAATGAGCAGTTCTTC
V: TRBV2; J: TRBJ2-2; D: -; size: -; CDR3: CASGRYNTGELFF; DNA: TGTGCCAGCGGGAGATACAACACCGGGGAGCTGTTTTTT
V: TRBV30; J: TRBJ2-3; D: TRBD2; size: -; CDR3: CAWSQTSGVTDTQYF; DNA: TGTGCCTGGAGCCAGACTAGCGGGGTCACAGATACGCAGTATTTT
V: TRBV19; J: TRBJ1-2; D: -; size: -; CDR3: CAGTTGTYGYTF; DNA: TGTGCCGGAACAACAGGGACCTATGGCTACACCTTC
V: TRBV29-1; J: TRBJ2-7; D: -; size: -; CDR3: CSARRRGDYEQYF; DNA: TGCAGCGCGCGCAGGAGGGGAGACTACGAGCAGTACTTC
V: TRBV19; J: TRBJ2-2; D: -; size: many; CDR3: CASSIASPGELFF; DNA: TGTGCCAGTAGTATAGCTAGTCCCGGGGAGCTGTTTTTT
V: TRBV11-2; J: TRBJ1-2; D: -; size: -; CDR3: CASSSREGNGYTF; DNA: TGTGCCAGCAGCTCAAGGGAGGGGAATGGCTACACCTTC
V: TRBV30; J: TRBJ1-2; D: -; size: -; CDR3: CAWAGEGNYGYTF; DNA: TGTGCCTGGGCTGGGGAGGGGAACTATGGCTACACCTTC
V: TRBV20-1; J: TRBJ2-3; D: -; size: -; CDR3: CSAREGDTQYF; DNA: TGCAGTGCGCGGGAAGGAGATACGCAGTATTTT
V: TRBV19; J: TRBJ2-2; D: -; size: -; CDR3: CAIQTRGSGELFF; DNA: TGTGCCATCCAGACTCGCGGTTCCGGGGAGCTGTTTTTT